This TCR beta chain was retrieved from a study of blood T cell repertoires in COVID-19. Whole-study context: T cells, B-cell-depleted T cells, or PBMCs provided the cDNA or gDNA that served as material.

In the original processing: The assay estimated nucleated cells by amplifying reference gene primers. Sequencing used immunoSEQ multiplex PCR; TCRdb keeps in-frame clones, though not all of them. The V and J calls and clone size were taken over from that table, and D and trimming were inferred from the DNA. In the table there are more than 200,000 clones, about nine tenths of which are singletons. CDR1 LNHDA and CDR2 SQIVND come from the germline V gene (reference sequence). CDR3 size: 13 residues. Concerning this clone: The junction shows a germline mismatch at one end, possibly a read error.

Sequencing was carried out using peripheral blood. The sequence was obtained from a woman aged 55-70 years with acute or convalescent COVID-19. This sequence joins TRBV19 and TRBJ1-5, with TRBD1 matching 7 bases. The CDR3: CASSTSGTALPGF. Written as DNA, the CDR3 is TGTGCCAGTAGTACTTCCGGGACAGCTTTACCAGGTTTT.